This is a list of T cell receptor beta chains from one sample in a study of cytomegalovirus exposure and HLA in healthy donors. Repertoires were generated with immunoSEQ multiplex PCR, while TCRdb's copy carries only in-frame clones and drops some. Of 150,000 to 200,000 clones detected, about 70% appear once; the ten largest clones hold about 2%. Specimen: PBMCs. The receptor set was obtained from a woman younger than 45 in good health and CMV-seronegative. Each CDR3 is given with its conserved first and last residue. The order of the fields is J gene, clone size, D gene, V gene, CDR3 DNA, CDR3 protein. A D gene is named only where the DNA matches it firmly. Where a row states a size, it is once, few, many or the class of an expanded clone; other rows omit it.

J: TRBJ2-5; size: .; D: TRBD2; V: TRBV10-3; DNA: TGTGCCATCAGTGAGTCGAATAAGGGAGGGCGAGAGACCCAGTACTTC; CDR3: CAISESNKGGRETQYF
J: TRBJ1-4; size: .; D: TRBD1; V: TRBV19; DNA: TGTGCCAGTAGCACGGGACAGGATGAAAAACTGTTTTTT; CDR3: CASSTGQDEKLFF
J: TRBJ2-5; size: .; D: TRBD2; V: TRBV7-3; DNA: TGTGCCAGCAGCTTAACGGGCCTAGCGGGTGTCCAAGAGACCCAGTACTTC; CDR3: CASSLTGLAGVQETQYF
J: TRBJ2-7; size: .; D: .; V: TRBV4-2; DNA: TGTGCCAGCAGCCAAGAAGGGGCCTCACCCGCAGTTTACGAGCAGTACTTC; CDR3: CASSQEGASPAVYEQYF
J: TRBJ2-7; size: .; D: .; V: TRBV4-1; DNA: TGCGCCAGCAGCGTCTTGTCGGGGGGCAAGTACGAGCAGTACTTC; CDR3: CASSVLSGGKYEQYF
J: TRBJ2-7; size: few; D: .; V: TRBV6-1; DNA: TGTGCCAGCAGTGAAGCAACTTTCGGGTCTCTGCAGTACTTC; CDR3: CASSEATFGSLQYF
J: TRBJ1-2; size: .; D: .; V: TRBV20-1; DNA: TGCAGGGGGGGAATCGGCTATGGCTACACCTTC; CDR3: CRGGIGYGYTF
J: TRBJ2-1; size: .; D: .; V: TRBV7-2; DNA: TGTGCCAGCAGCTCGAGCTCCTACAATGAGCAGTTCTTC; CDR3: CASSSSSYNEQFF
J: TRBJ1-1; size: .; D: TRBD1; V: TRBV5-1; DNA: TGCGCCAGCAGCCCCGGTCATTCGGGGACAGGGGGCCACACTGAAGCTTTCTTT; CDR3: CASSPGHSGTGGHTEAFF
J: TRBJ1-2; size: few; D: TRBD1; V: TRBV4-1; DNA: TGCGCCAGCAGCCAAGGGACAGGAATAAGCTATGGCTACACCTTC; CDR3: CASSQGTGISYGYTF
J: TRBJ1-2; size: .; D: .; V: TRBV27; DNA: TGTGCCAGCAGTTTACTTCAGGGGAGCTATGGCTACACCTTC; CDR3: CASSLLQGSYGYTF
J: TRBJ2-2; size: .; D: .; V: TRBV7-9; DNA: TGTGCCAGCAGCTCCCCTTTTAGGGGGGGCCTAAACACCGGGGAGCTGTTTTTT; CDR3: CASSSPFRGGLNTGELFF
J: TRBJ2-3; size: .; D: TRBD2; V: TRBV6-5; DNA: TGTGCCAGCAGTTACCCCAGCGGGAGAGGCACAGATACGCAGTATTTT; CDR3: CASSYPSGRGTDTQYF
J: TRBJ2-2; size: .; D: TRBD2; V: TRBV12-5; DNA: TGTGCTAGTGGTTTGGCGGGACTAGCGGGGGACACCGGGGAGCTGTTTTTT; CDR3: CASGLAGLAGDTGELFF
J: TRBJ2-7; size: .; D: .; V: TRBV27; DNA: TGTGCCAGCCGCGCGACAGGAAACTACGAGCAGTACTTC; CDR3: CASRATGNYEQYF
J: TRBJ1-2; size: few; D: .; V: TRBV7-7; DNA: TGTGCTAGCAGCTTAAAGTTCCGGGGGGTTGGCGGCTACACCTTC; CDR3: CASSLKFRGVGGYTF
J: TRBJ1-4; size: .; D: TRBD1; V: TRBV5-6; DNA: TGTGCCAGCAGCTCGCCGGGACAGGGACGTTTTAATGAAAAACTGTTTTTT; CDR3: CASSSPGQGRFNEKLFF
J: TRBJ1-2; size: .; D: TRBD1; V: TRBV6-1; DNA: TGTGCCAGCAGAGGCTCCGGGACAGGGAGCGGCTACACCTTC; CDR3: CASRGSGTGSGYTF
J: TRBJ1-2; size: .; D: .; V: TRBV9; DNA: TGTGCCAGCAGCGTAGGTACACAACCCAACTATGGCTACACCTTC; CDR3: CASSVGTQPNYGYTF
J: TRBJ1-2; size: .; D: TRBD1; V: TRBV7-2; DNA: TGTGCCAGCAGCTTAGGGACAGGGGATGCTAACTATGGCTACACCTTC; CDR3: CASSLGTGDANYGYTF
J: TRBJ2-2; size: .; D: .; V: TRBV7-3; DNA: TGTGCCAGCAGCCATCCGGGGGTGTACACCGGGGAGCTGTTTTTT; CDR3: CASSHPGVYTGELFF
J: TRBJ2-7; size: .; D: TRBD2; V: TRBV19; DNA: TGTGCCAGTAGTATTAGCGGGAGTGTGTACGAGCAGTACTTC; CDR3: CASSISGSVYEQYF
J: TRBJ2-1; size: once; D: TRBD2; V: TRBV5-1; DNA: TGCGCCAGCAGTGCCGTGGGCGGGGGGCGGTGGGAGCAGTTCTTC; CDR3: CASSAVGGGRWEQFF
J: TRBJ2-6; size: .; D: .; V: TRBV4-1; DNA: TGCGCCAGCAGCCAAGAAGACCCCCTCCTTCGGAGCACTGGGGCCAACGTCCTGACTTTC; CDR3: CASSQEDPLLRSTGANVLTF
J: TRBJ2-3; size: .; D: TRBD2; V: TRBV7-9; DNA: TGTGCCAGCAGCGCCCCGGGACTAGCGTCCGGAGGGCAAGATACGCAGTATTTT; CDR3: CASSAPGLASGGQDTQYF
J: TRBJ1-4; size: .; D: TRBD1; V: TRBV5-1; DNA: TGCGCCAGCAGCTTGGATCGACAGGGGGCTCATGAAAAACTGTTTTTT; CDR3: CASSLDRQGAHEKLFF
J: TRBJ2-2; size: .; D: TRBD2; V: TRBV7-3; DNA: TGTGCCAGCAGTTCACGGGGGGCCGGGGAGCTGTTTTTT; CDR3: CASSSRGAGELFF
J: TRBJ1-1; size: .; D: .; V: TRBV6-5; DNA: TGTGCCAGCAGTTACCCGGGACAGAACACTGAAGCTTTCTTT; CDR3: CASSYPGQNTEAFF
J: TRBJ1-2; size: .; D: TRBD1; V: TRBV6-1; DNA: TGTGCCAGCTATCTGGACAGGCCTGTTAACTATGGCTACACCTTC; CDR3: CASYLDRPVNYGYTF
J: TRBJ1-2; size: .; D: .; V: TRBV18; DNA: TGTGCCAGCTCACCCCCATGGGAGGGGTCAGGTAGTAACACCTTC; CDR3: CASSPPWEGSGSNTF
J: TRBJ1-1; size: once; D: TRBD1; V: TRBV6-1; DNA: TGTGCCAGCAGCCCTCAGGGGGGTGGCACTGAAGCTTTCTTT; CDR3: CASSPQGGGTEAFF
J: TRBJ1-5; size: .; D: TRBD1; V: TRBV6-5; DNA: TGTGCCAGCAGCACCGACAGGGTGAGACAGCCCCAGCATTTT; CDR3: CASSTDRVRQPQHF
J: TRBJ1-2; size: .; D: TRBD1; V: TRBV6-4; DNA: TGTGCCAGCAGTGAGCTTGGGGGACAGCCACTTTATGGCTACACCTTC; CDR3: CASSELGGQPLYGYTF
J: TRBJ2-1; size: .; D: .; V: TRBV18; DNA: TGTGCCAGCTCACTGACAGGCTCCTACAATGAGCAGTTCTTC; CDR3: CASSLTGSYNEQFF
J: TRBJ1-3; size: .; D: .; V: TRBV5-1; DNA: TGCGCCAGCAGCTTGGGGGACATTTCTGGAAACACCATATATTTT; CDR3: CASSLGDISGNTIYF
J: TRBJ1-5; size: .; D: TRBD1; V: TRBV19; DNA: TGTGCCAGTAGTAGGAGGGGCCGGGACAGATACTATCAGCCCCAGCATTTT; CDR3: CASSRRGRDRYYQPQHF
J: TRBJ1-2; size: .; D: TRBD1; V: TRBV4-3; DNA: TGCGCCAGCAGCCAAGATCGGAGGACAGGGCCTAAAAACTATGGCTACACCTTC; CDR3: CASSQDRRTGPKNYGYTF
J: TRBJ1-2; size: .; D: TRBD1; V: TRBV5-6; DNA: TGTGCCAGCAGCTTCGACTTGCTGGGACAGGGATCCTATGGCTACACCTTC; CDR3: CASSFDLLGQGSYGYTF
J: TRBJ2-5; size: few; D: .; V: TRBV6-6; DNA: TGTGCCAGCAGTTCAGCGGTCCAAGAGACCCAGTACTTC; CDR3: CASSSAVQETQYF
J: TRBJ1-4; size: .; D: .; V: TRBV6-5; DNA: TGTGCCAGCAGTCCGGGGGTAGCCAATGAAAAACTGTTTTTT; CDR3: CASSPGVANEKLFF
J: TRBJ1-2; size: few; D: TRBD1; V: TRBV19; DNA: TGTGCCAGTAGCCCCGGGACAGGGGGCTTTGGTGGCTACACCTTC; CDR3: CASSPGTGGFGGYTF
J: TRBJ2-1; size: .; D: TRBD1; V: TRBV7-9; DNA: TGTGCCAGCAGCTTAGCAGACAGGGAGTTCTTC; CDR3: CASSLADREFF
J: TRBJ2-3; size: few; D: TRBD1; V: TRBV6-1; DNA: TGTGCCAGCAGTGAAGGGACAGGGGCGTCAGATACGCAGTATTTT; CDR3: CASSEGTGASDTQYF
J: TRBJ2-7; size: .; D: .; V: TRBV27; DNA: TGTGCCAGCAGTCCAGCTAGCGCCTCCTACGAGCAGTACTTC; CDR3: CASSPASASYEQYF